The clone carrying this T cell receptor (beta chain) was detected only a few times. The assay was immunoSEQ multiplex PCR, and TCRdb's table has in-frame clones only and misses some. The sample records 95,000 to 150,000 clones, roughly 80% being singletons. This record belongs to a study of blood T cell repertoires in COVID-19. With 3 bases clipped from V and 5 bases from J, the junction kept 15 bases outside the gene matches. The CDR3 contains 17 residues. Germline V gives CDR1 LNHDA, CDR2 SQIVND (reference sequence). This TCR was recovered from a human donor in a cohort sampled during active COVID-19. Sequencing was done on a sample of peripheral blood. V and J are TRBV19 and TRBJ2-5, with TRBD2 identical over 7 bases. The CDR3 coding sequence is TGTGCCAGTAGTATGGAGGCTAGCGGATCCTTGGTGGAGACCCAGTACTTC. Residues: CASSMEASGSLVETQYF. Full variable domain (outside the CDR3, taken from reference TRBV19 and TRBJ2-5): DGGITQSPKYLFRKEGQNVTLSCEQNLNHDAMYWYRQDPGQGLRLIYYSQIVNDFQKGDIAEGYSVSREKKESFPLTVTSAQKNPTAFYLCASSMEASGSLVETQYFGPGTRLLVL.